The 29 T cell receptor beta chains presented below share a single source sample, sequenced in a study of vaccination effects on CD4 cells after COVID-19. For these receptors, no antigen is known. Produced via immunoSEQ multiplex PCR; TCRdb's table is partial and in-frame only. In the table there are about 71,000 clones, around 80% of which are singletons. Sequencing was preceded by expansion of antigen-specific CD4+ T cells with viral peptide pools in the ViraFEST assay. At the end of more than 8 days of culture, CD4+ T cells were isolated. Recipients of the vaccine had no prior SARS-CoV-2 infection and negative nucleocapsid antibodies. The material sequenced was CD4+ T cells from PBMCs cultured with SARS-CoV-2 spike peptides, taken before COVID-19 vaccination. These receptor sequences come from a human donor who received a COVID-19 vaccine.

The chain has TRBV2 and TRBJ1-5, with D possibly being TRBD1 (6 bases). CDR1 is SNHLY, CDR2 FYNNEI, per germline. The CDR3 length is 15 residues. Deletions cut 2 bases from V and 0 bases from J, with 8 bases between. In nucleotides, the CDR3 is TGTGCCAGCAGTGAATTAGGGGGTAGCAATCAGCCCCAGCATTTT. Translation: CASSELGGSNQPQHF. The full variable domain, completed using reference TRBV2 and TRBJ1-5, is EPEVTQTPSHQVTQMGQEVILRCVPISNHLYFYWYRQILGQKVEFLVSFYNNEISEKSEIFDDQFSVERPDGSNFTLKIRSTKLEDSAMYFCASSELGGSNQPQHFGDGTRLSIL.

This clone showed up just once. The V and J genes are TRBV6-5 and TRBJ2-7; 9 nucleotides line up with TRBD1. Losses at the gene ends were 5 bases for V and 7 bases for J; bases not matched to a gene: 9. Per the germline V gene, CDR1 is MNHEY and CDR2 is SVGAGI. The CDR3 is 14 residues long. The CDR3 reads CASSPGTGLIEQYV. In DNA, the CDR3 is TGTGCCAGCAGTCCCGGGACAGGGTTGATTGAGCAGTACGTC.

V gene TRBV27 combines with J gene TRBJ2-3; D is undetermined. Germline V gene sequence: CDR1 MNHEY, CDR2 SMNVEV (reference sequence). Trimming pared 11 bases from V and 0 bases from J, leaving 12 bases between. This CDR3 comprises 13 residues. The CDR3 region has the DNA TGTGCCTCACGGCTCCCTAGCACAGATACGCAGTATTTT. Protein: CASRLPSTDTQYF.

This chain joins TRBV5-1 and TRBJ2-5, with 10 nucleotides matching TRBD2. The CDR3 consists of 17 residues. The germline V gene has CDR1 SGHRS and CDR2 YFSETQ. Trimming removed 0 bases from V and 9 bases from J; junction bases left unmatched: 14. As DNA, the CDR3 is TGCGCCAGCAGCTTGGGTGCTAGCGGGGGCACTTACGAGGCCCAGTACTTC. Amino acid sequence: CASSLGASGGTYEAQYF.

The V call is TRBV18, the J call TRBJ2-3, with 9 bases fitting TRBD1. Germline CDR1 reads KGHSH; CDR2 reads LQKENI. The CDR3 has 14 amino acids. V lost 3 bases and J lost 10; bases outside the gene matches: 8. The CDR3 spells CASSPETGGRAQYF. The DNA of the CDR3 is TGTGCCAGCTCACCGGAGACAGGGGGAAGGGCGCAGTATTTT. The full variable domain, its missing parts supplied by reference TRBV18 and TRBJ2-3, is NAGVMQNPRHLVRRRGQEARLRCSPMKGHSHVYWYRQLPEEGLKFMVYLQKENIIDESGMPKERFSAEFPKEGPSILRIQQVVRGDSAAYFCASSPETGGRAQYFGPGTRLTVL.

This chain joins TRBV19 and TRBJ1-5; D ambiguous. Germline CDR1 reads LNHDA; CDR2 reads SQIVND (reference sequence). The CDR3 spans 16 residues. Trimming removed 1 base at V and 0 bases at J, with 10 bases between. CDR3 sequence: CASSIVPGYSNQPQHF. Written as DNA, the CDR3 is TGTGCCAGTAGTATAGTACCGGGTTATAGCAATCAGCCCCAGCATTTT.

The V and J genes are TRBV6-5 and TRBJ2-2; a possible D gene is TRBD1 (6 bases). Germline V lookup: CDR1 MNHEY, CDR2 SVGAGI. V lost 2 bases and J 5 bases, leaving 15 bases between the germline ends. This CDR3 region has 16 residues. The CDR3 here is CASSYTYRAWTGELFF. The CDR3 DNA reads as TGTGCCAGCAGTTACACCTACAGGGCATGGACCGGGGAGCTGTTTTTT.

The rearrangement joins TRBV7-7 to TRBJ1-1; D gene unclear. Germline V gives CDR1 SSHAT, CDR2 FNYEAQ (reference sequence). This CDR3 is 13 amino acids long. The germline V and J ends were trimmed by 1 base and 3 bases, with 6 bases remaining between them. The chain's CDR3 is CASSLEYDTEAFF. CDR3 nucleotide sequence: TGTGCCAGCAGCTTAGAATATGACACTGAAGCTTTCTTT.

This clone was counted between two and nine times. DNA for the CDR3: TGCGCCAGCAGCCAAGATCGGGACAGGACCTCCTACGAGCAGTACGTC. As protein: CASSQDRDRTSYEQYV. The gene calls are TRBV4-1 and TRBJ2-7; TRBD1 aligns across 8 bases. With 0 bases clipped from V and 0 bases from J, the junction kept 4 bases outside the gene matches. Germline values: CDR1 MGHRA, CDR2 YSYEKL. There are 16 residues in the CDR3.

This clone showed up just a few times. This chain connects TRBV6-5 to TRBJ1-6; a weak D match, TRBD1 (6 bases). Per the germline V gene, CDR1 is MNHEY and CDR2 is SVGAGI. V lost 6 bases and J lost 4, with 13 bases in between. CDR3 length equals 15 residues. Here the CDR3 reads CASREGGVYNSPLHF. CDR3 in DNA: TGTGCCAGCAGGGAGGGGGGAGTGTATAATTCACCCCTCCACTTT.

The chain employs TRBV4-1 and TRBJ1-5, with D hard to call. The V gene lost 0 bases and the J gene lost 3 bases, with 3 bases spanning the gap. The germline V gene encodes CDR1 MGHRA and CDR2 YSYEKL. The CDR3 runs to 13 residues. The CDR3 protein is CASSQEANQPQHF. The CDR3 DNA reads as TGCGCCAGCAGCCAAGAGGCCAATCAGCCCCAGCATTTT.

The J gene is TRBJ2-1, the V gene TRBV7-9; the match to TRBD1 covers 10 bases. The CDR3 sequence is 17 residues long. V lost 5 bases, J lost 4 bases, and 11 bases stayed unmatched. Per germline, CDR1 SEHNR and CDR2 FQNEAQ (reference sequence). DNA of the CDR3: TGTGCCAGCAGCCCCTCCAGGTGGGGACAGGGGTACAATGAGCAGTTCTTC. Its translation: CASSPSRWGQGYNEQFF.

This clone was counted a few times. The chain links TRBV7-3 to TRBJ1-2; maybe TRBD1 (5 bases). The CDR3 sequence is 15 residues long. V was pared by 0 bases and J by 7 bases, with 15 bases between. Germline V lookup: CDR1 SGHTA, CDR2 FQGTGA. For the CDR3, the DNA is TGTGCCAGCAGCTTAACGGGACTTTCTTCGGGTGGCTACACCTTC. It codes for CASSLTGLSSGGYTF.

The chain recombines TRBV7-9 with TRBJ2-3, with no clear D. This CDR3 has 14 amino acids. Germline values: CDR1 SEHNR, CDR2 FQNEAQ (reference sequence). Trimming took off 5 bases at V and 9 bases at J, with 18 bases between the two ends. The CDR3 region has the DNA TGTGCCAGCAGCCCAATCGAGCTAGGTTCCACGCAGTATTTT. It specifies CASSPIELGSTQYF. The whole variable domain, remainder taken from reference TRBV7-9 and TRBJ2-3, is DTGVSQNPRHKITKRGQNVTFRCDPISEHNRLYWYRQTLGQGPEFLTYFQNEAQLEKSRLLSDRFSAERPKGSFSTLEIQRTEQGDSAMYLCASSPIELGSTQYFGPGTRLTVL.

The chain has TRBV19 and TRBJ2-1; D is ambiguous. Germline V gives CDR1 LNHDA, CDR2 SQIVND (reference sequence). This CDR3 contains 15 residues. The germline V and J ends were trimmed by 3 bases and 0 bases, with 9 bases remaining between them. CDR3 sequence (DNA): TGTGCCAGTAGTATCGCGCGGAGCTCCTACAATGAGCAGTTCTTC. This gives the protein CASSIARSSYNEQFF.

Worth noting for this clone: Other DNA sequences in this sample translate to the same CDR3. The chain carries TRBV6-5 and TRBJ2-1, with 8 bases aligning to TRBD2. Losses at the gene ends were 6 bases for V and 6 bases for J; bases not matched to a gene: 10. The CDR3 runs 15 residues. Per the germline V gene, CDR1 is MNHEY and CDR2 is SVGAGI. The CDR3 protein is CASSRTGGPANEQFF. In DNA form, the CDR3 reads TGTGCCAGCAGCCGAACGGGGGGGCCAGCCAATGAGCAGTTCTTC.

Written as DNA, the CDR3 is TGTGCCAGCACGAAAGGACAGAACAATGAGCAGTTCTTC. Translation gives CASTKGQNNEQFF. The chain is built from TRBV18 and TRBJ2-1, with a weak D call TRBD1 (6 bases). CDR3 size: 13 residues. Germline values: CDR1 KGHSH, CDR2 LQKENI. Trimming stripped 8 bases from V and 5 bases from J, with 13 bases between.

J is TRBJ1-2 and V is TRBV12-3 or TRBV12-4; the D is unclear. V was shortened by 7 bases and J by 6 bases, with 15 bases between the two germline ends. The CDR3 totals 13 residues. The CDR3: CASTPVRANGYTF. In nucleotides, the CDR3 is TGTGCCAGCACCCCCGTGCGAGCAAATGGCTACACCTTC.

The chain has TRBV24-1 and TRBJ2-2; TRBD2 matches at 7 bases. The germline CDR1 and CDR2 sequences are KGHDR and SFDVKD. V dropped 5 bases and J dropped 8; count of bases not matched to a gene: 10. This CDR3 is 15 amino acids long. CDR3 in amino acids: CATSVLAAPEGELFF. The CDR3 region has the DNA TGTGCCACCAGTGTGCTAGCGGCTCCCGAGGGGGAGCTGTTTTTT.

The chain has TRBV19 and TRBJ2-5; tentative D call: TRBD1 (6 bases). Looked up from germline, CDR1 is LNHDA and CDR2 is SQIVND (reference sequence). The CDR3 runs 14 residues. V was clipped by 6 bases and J by 6 bases, with 17 bases between them. CDR3 sequence (DNA): TGTGCCAGTAGCTTCGACAGCAGGGGAAAGACCCAGTACTTC. It yields the protein CASSFDSRGKTQYF.

The V gene is TRBV5-1, the J gene TRBJ2-5; 8 nucleotides align to TRBD1. CDR1 is SGHRS, CDR2 YFSETQ, per germline. J lost 0 bases, V lost 1 base, and 8 bases had no gene match. The CDR3 has 17 amino acids. The CDR3 DNA reads TGCGCCAGCAGCTTGCCCCCGGGACAGGTATACCAAGAGACCCAGTACTTC. It codes for CASSLPPGQVYQETQYF.

In its sample, this clone was seen a few times. The chain recombines TRBV2 with TRBJ2-7, with D possibly matching TRBD1 (5 bases). V was cut by 5 bases and J by 5 bases, with 13 bases left in between. CDR1 is SNHLY, CDR2 FYNNEI, per germline. The CDR3 totals 13 residues. The DNA of the CDR3 is TGTGCCAGCAGTTTGGGCCGCAGGGACGAGCAGTACGTC. Protein product: CASSLGRRDEQYV.

This chain uses TRBV3-1 (or the pseudogene TRBV3-2) with TRBJ1-6; no firm D call. CDR3 size: 12 residues. The V end was cut by 0 bases, the J end by 10 bases, with 4 bases between. CDR1 is LGHDT, CDR2 YNNKEL, per germline (reference sequence). CDR3 amino acids: CASSQDRSPLHF. CDR3 DNA: TGTGCCAGCAGCCAAGATCGGTCACCCCTCCACTTT.

The chain is built from TRBV5-1 and TRBJ2-1, with D tentatively TRBD2 (6 bases). V was trimmed by 0 bases and J by 1 base, leaving 11 bases between them. Germline assignment: CDR1 SGHRS and CDR2 YFSETQ. The CDR3 has 16 amino acids. In DNA, the CDR3 is TGCGCCAGCAGCTTGGGGCCCGGGGGTTCCTACAATGAGCAGTTCTTC. It specifies CASSLGPGGSYNEQFF. The full variable domain, rest sourced from reference TRBV5-1 and TRBJ2-1, is KAGVTQTPRYLIKTRGQQVTLSCSPISGHRSVSWYQQTPGQGLQFLFEYFSETQRNKGNFPGRFSGRQFSNSRSEMNVSTLELGDSALYLCASSLGPGGSYNEQFFGPGTRLTVL.

A few counts support this clone. CDR3 sequence (DNA): TGTGCCAGCAGTTTGCCGTCGGGTGGAGAGACCCAGTACTTC. It yields the protein CASSLPSGGETQYF. This chain connects TRBV28 to TRBJ2-5; D gene uncertain. V lost 3 bases, J lost 4 bases, and 12 bases lay in between. The CDR3 spans 14 residues. Germline values: CDR1 MDHEN, CDR2 SYDVKM.

This clone was counted a few times. This chain connects TRBV11-1 to TRBJ1-4; 9 bases fit TRBD1. Germline loops: CDR1 SGHAT, CDR2 FQDESV (reference sequence). The J segment lost 7 bases and the V segment lost 8 bases, leaving 5 bases of the junction unmatched. CDR3 length: 13 residues. For the CDR3, the DNA is TGTGCCAGCGGGACAGGGTTAGGTGAAAAACTGTTTTTT. Protein product: CASGTGLGEKLFF.

This clone came up a few times. The chain recombines TRBV15 with TRBJ2-1; TRBD2 aligns across 9 bases. CDR1 LNHNV and CDR2 YYDKDF come from the germline V gene (reference sequence). This CDR3 spans 16 amino acids. The V and J ends lost 0 bases and 9 bases, in that order; junction bases with no gene match: 9. CDR3 region: CATSRDTAGGGGEQFF. In nucleotides, the CDR3 is TGTGCCACCAGCAGAGACACAGCGGGGGGCGGAGGTGAGCAGTTCTTC.

This rearrangement joins TRBV6-5 to TRBJ2-1; 9 bases agree with TRBD1. The V gene end was trimmed by 8 bases and the J gene end by 1 base; junction bases not matched to a gene: 6. Germline loops: CDR1 MNHEY, CDR2 SVGAGI. CDR3 length: 15 amino acids. The CDR3 DNA is TGTGCCAGCGGCGGAGGGACAGGGTCCTACAATGAGCAGTTCTTC. Translating gives CASGGGTGSYNEQFF.

The CDR3 DNA is TGTGCCACCAGCATTTTAATGAACACTGAAGCTTTCTTT. This encodes CATSILMNTEAFF. This sequence joins TRBV15 and TRBJ1-1; the D is unclear. Trimming pared 4 bases from V and 0 bases from J, leaving 6 bases between. CDR1 is LNHNV and CDR2 is YYDKDF in the germline V gene (reference sequence). This CDR3 spans 13 amino acids.